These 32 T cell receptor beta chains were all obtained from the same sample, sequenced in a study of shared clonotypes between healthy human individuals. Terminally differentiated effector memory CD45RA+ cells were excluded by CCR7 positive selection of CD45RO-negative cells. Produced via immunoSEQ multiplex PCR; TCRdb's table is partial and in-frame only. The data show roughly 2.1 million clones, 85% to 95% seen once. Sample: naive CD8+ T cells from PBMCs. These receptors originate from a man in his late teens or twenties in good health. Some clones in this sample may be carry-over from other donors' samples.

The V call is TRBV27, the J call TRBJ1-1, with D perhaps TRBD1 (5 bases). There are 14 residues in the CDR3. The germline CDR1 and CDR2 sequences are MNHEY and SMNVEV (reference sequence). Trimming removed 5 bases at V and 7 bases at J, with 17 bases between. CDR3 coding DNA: TGTGCCAGCAGTCGTAGGGACTGGGAGATTGAAGCTTTCTTT. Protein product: CASSRRDWEIEAFF.

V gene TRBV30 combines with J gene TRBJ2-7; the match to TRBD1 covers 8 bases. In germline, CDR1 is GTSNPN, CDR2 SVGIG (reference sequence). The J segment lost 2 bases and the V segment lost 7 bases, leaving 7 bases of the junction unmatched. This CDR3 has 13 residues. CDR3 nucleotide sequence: TGTGCCTTCCACCAGGGACAGGCCTACGAGCAGTACTTC. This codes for CAFHQGQAYEQYF.

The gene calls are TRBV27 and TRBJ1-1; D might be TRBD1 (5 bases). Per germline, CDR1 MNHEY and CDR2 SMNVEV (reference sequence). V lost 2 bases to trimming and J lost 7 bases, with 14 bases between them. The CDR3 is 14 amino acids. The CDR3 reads CASSLGRAPVEAFF. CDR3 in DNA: TGTGCCAGCAGTTTAGGCAGGGCGCCAGTTGAAGCTTTCTTT.

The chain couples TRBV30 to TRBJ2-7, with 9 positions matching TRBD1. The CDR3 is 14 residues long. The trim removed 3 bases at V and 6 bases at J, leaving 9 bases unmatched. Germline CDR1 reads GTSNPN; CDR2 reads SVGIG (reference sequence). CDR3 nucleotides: TGTGCCTGGAGGGAACCGGGACAGGGTGGCGAGCAGTACTTC. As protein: CAWREPGQGGEQYF.

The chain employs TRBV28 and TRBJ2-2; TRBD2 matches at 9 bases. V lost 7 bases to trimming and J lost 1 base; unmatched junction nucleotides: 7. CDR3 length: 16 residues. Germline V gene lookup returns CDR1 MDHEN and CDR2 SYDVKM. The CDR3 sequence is CASTREREENTGELFF. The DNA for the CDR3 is TGTGCCAGCACCCGGGAGCGGGAGGAGAACACCGGGGAGCTGTTTTTT.

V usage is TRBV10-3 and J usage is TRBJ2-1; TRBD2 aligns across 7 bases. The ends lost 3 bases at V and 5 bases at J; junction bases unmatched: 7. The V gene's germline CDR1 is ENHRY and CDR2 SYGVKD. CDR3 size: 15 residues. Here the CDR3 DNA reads TGTGCCATCAGTGAATTGCGGGAGTTGGACAATGAGCAGTTCTTC. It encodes CAISELRELDNEQFF.

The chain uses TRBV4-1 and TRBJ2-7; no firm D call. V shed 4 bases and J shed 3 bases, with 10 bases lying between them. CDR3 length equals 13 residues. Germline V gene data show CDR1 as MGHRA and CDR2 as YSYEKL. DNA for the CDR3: TGCGCCAGCAGCCGACCAAACGGCTACGAGCAGTACTTC. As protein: CASSRPNGYEQYF.

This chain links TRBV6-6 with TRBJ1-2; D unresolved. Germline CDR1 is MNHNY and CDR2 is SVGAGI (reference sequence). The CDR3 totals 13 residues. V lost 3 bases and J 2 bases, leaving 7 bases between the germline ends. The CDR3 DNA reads TGTGCCAGCAGTTATAACAGCAACTATGGCTACACCTTC. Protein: CASSYNSNYGYTF.

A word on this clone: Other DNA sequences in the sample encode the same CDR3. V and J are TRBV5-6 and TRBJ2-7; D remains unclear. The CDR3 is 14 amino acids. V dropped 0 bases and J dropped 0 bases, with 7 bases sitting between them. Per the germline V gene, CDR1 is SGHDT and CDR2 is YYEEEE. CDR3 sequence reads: CASSLGGYSYEQYF. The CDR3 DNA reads TGTGCCAGCAGCTTGGGGGGATACTCCTACGAGCAGTACTTC.

As DNA, the CDR3 is TGTGCCAGCAGCTCAGGGGGACAGGAGCAGTTCTTC. It yields the protein CASSSGGQEQFF. The chain couples TRBV7-9 to TRBJ2-1, with 7 nucleotides matching TRBD1. Germline V gene lookup returns CDR1 SEHNR and CDR2 FQNEAQ (reference sequence). This CDR3 is built from 12 residues. Trimming at V came to 4 bases and at J to 10 bases, leaving 4 bases not matched to a gene.

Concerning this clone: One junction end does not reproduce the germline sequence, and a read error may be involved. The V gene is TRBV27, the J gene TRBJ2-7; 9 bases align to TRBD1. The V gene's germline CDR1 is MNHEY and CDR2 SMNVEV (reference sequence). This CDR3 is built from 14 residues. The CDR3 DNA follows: TGTGCCTGCAGGGCGGGACAGGGAGTCTACGAGCAGTACTTC. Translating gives CACRAGQGVYEQYF.

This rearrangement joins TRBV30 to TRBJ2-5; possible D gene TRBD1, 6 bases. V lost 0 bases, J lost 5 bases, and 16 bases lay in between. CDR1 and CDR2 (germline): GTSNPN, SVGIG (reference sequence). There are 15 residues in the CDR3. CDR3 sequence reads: CAWSVARGPSETQYF. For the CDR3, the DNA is TGTGCCTGGAGTGTAGCCAGGGGCCCCTCCGAGACCCAGTACTTC.

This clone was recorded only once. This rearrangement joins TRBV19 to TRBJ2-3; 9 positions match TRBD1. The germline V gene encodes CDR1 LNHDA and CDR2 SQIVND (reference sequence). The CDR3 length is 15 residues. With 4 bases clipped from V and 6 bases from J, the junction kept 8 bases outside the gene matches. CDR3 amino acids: CASSTWDRAVDTQYF. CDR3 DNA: TGTGCCAGTAGTACATGGGACAGGGCGGTGGATACGCAGTATTTT.

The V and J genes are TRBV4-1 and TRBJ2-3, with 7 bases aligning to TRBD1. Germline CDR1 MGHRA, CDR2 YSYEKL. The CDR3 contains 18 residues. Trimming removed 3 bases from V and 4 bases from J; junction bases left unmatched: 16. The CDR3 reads CASSQTKGASSTPDTQYF. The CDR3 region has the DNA TGCGCCAGCAGCCAGACGAAGGGGGCTAGCAGTACCCCAGATACGCAGTATTTT.

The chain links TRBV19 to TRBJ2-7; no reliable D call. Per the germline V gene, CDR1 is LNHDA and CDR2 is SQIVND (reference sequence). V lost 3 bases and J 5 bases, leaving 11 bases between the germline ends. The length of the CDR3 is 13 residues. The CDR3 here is CASSITPQNEQYF. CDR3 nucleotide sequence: TGTGCCAGTAGTATCACCCCCCAAAACGAGCAGTACTTC.

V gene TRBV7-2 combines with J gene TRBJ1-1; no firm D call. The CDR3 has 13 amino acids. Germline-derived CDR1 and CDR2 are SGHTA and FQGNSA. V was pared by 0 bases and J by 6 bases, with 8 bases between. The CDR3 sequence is CASSLARQAEAFF. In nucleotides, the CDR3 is TGTGCCAGCAGCTTAGCTCGGCAGGCTGAAGCTTTCTTT.

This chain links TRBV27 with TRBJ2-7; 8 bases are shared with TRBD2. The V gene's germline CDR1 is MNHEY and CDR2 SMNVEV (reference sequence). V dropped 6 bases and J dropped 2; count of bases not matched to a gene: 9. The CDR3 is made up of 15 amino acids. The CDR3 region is CASRIASGSTYEQYF. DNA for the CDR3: TGTGCCAGCAGAATAGCAAGCGGGAGTACCTACGAGCAGTACTTC.

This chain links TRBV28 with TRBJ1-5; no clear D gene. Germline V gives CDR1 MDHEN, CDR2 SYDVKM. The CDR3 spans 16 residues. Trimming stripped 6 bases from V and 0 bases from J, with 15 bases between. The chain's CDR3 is CASSSFRESSNQPQHF. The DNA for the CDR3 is TGTGCCAGCAGCAGCTTCCGGGAGAGTAGCAATCAGCCCCAGCATTTT.

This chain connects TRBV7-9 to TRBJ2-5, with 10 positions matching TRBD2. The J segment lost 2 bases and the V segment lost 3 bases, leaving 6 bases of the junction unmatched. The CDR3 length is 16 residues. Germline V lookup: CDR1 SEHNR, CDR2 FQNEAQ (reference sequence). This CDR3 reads CASSFGWTSGQETQYF. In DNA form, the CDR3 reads TGTGCCAGCAGCTTCGGGTGGACTAGCGGTCAAGAGACCCAGTACTTC.

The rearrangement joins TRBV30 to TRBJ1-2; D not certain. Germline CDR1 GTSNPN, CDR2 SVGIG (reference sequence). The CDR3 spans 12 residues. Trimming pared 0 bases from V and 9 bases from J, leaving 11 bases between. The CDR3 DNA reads TGTGCCTGGAGTGTAAGCTCCCAAAGCTACACCTTC. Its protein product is CAWSVSSQSYTF.

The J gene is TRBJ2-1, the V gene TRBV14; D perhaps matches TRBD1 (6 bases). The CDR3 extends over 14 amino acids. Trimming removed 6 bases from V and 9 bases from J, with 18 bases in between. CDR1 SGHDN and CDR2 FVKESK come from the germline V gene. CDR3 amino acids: CASRQQGGPGEQFF. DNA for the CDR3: TGTGCCAGCAGACAACAAGGGGGTCCGGGTGAGCAGTTCTTC.

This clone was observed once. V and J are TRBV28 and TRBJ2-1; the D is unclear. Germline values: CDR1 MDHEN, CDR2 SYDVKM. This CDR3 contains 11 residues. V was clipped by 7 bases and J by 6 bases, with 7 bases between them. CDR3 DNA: TGTGCCAGCAACAGTTTCAATGAGCAGTTCTTC. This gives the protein CASNSFNEQFF.

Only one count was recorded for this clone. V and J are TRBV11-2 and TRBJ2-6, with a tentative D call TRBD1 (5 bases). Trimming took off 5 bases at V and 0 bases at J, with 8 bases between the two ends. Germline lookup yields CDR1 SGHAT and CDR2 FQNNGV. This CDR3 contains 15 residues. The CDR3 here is CASSRGLSGANVLTF. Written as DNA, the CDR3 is TGTGCCAGCAGCAGGGGTCTCTCTGGGGCCAACGTCCTGACTTTC.

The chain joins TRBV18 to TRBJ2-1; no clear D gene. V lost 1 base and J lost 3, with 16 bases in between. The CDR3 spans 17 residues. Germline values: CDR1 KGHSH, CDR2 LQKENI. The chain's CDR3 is CASSPQATRPNYNEQFF. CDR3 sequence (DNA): TGTGCCAGCTCACCACAGGCGACCAGGCCGAACTACAATGAGCAGTTCTTC.

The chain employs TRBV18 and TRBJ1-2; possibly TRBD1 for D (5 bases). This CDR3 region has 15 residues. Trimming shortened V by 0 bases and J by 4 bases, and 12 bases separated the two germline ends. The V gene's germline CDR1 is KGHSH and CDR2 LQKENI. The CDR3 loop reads CASSPPGVGIYGYTF. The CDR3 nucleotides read TGTGCCAGCTCACCACCGGGGGTAGGGATCTATGGCTACACCTTC.

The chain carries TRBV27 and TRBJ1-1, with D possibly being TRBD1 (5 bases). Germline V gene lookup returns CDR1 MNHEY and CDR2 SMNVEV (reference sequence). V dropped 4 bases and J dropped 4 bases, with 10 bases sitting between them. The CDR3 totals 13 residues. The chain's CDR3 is CASSSGQVTEAFF. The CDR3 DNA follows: TGTGCCAGCAGTTCTGGACAAGTCACTGAAGCTTTCTTT.

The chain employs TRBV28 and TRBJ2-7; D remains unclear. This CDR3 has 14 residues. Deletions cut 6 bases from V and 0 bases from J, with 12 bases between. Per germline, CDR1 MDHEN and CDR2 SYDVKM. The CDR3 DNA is TGTGCCAGCAGCTTCATTGGTATCTCCTACGAGCAGTACTTC. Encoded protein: CASSFIGISYEQYF.

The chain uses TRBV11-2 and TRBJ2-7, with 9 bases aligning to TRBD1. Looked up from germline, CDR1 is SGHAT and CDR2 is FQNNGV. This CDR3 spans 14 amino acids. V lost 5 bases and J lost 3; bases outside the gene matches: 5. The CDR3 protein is CASSMGDRDYEQYF. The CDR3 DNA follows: TGTGCCAGCAGCATGGGGGACAGGGACTACGAGCAGTACTTC.

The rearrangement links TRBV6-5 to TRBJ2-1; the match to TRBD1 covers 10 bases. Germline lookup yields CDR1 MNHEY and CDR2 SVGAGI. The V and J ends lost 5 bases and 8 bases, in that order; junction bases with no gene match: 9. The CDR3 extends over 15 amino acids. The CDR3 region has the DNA TGTGCCAGCAGTCGACAGGGGGCTGCAACGCATGAGCAGTTCTTC. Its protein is CASSRQGAATHEQFF.

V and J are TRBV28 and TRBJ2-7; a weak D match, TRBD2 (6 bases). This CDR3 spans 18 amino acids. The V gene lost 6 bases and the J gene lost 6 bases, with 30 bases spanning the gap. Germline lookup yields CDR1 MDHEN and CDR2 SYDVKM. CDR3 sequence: CASSPGSLGGPDVSEQYF. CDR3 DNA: TGTGCCAGCAGCCCAGGTTCTTTAGGAGGGCCCGACGTGAGCGAGCAGTACTTC.

CDR3 nucleotides: TGTGCCAGTAGTCCCACTAGCGGGAGGAATTATGAGCAGTTCTTC. Protein sequence: CASSPTSGRNYEQFF. V is TRBV19 and J is TRBJ2-1; 12 bases map to TRBD2. Per the germline V gene, CDR1 is LNHDA and CDR2 is SQIVND (reference sequence). CDR3 length equals 15 residues. Germline trimming cut 5 bases from V and 8 bases from J; bases unmatched to any gene: 7.

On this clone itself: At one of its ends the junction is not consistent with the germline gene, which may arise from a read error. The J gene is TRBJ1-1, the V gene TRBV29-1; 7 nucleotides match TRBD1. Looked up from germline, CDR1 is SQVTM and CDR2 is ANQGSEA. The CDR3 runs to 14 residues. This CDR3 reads CSAESGQVGPEAFF. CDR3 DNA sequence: TGCAGCGCTGAATCCGGACAGGTGGGGCCTGAAGCTTTCTTT.